Below, 13 T cell receptor beta chains from the same sample are listed, as sequenced in a study of blood T cell repertoires in COVID-19. Clones were read by immunoSEQ multiplex PCR, and TCRdb kept only the in-frame ones, dropping some. The table shows about 60,000 clones, with roughly 84% occurring only once. The material sequenced was peripheral blood. These receptors were collected from a man aged 50-59 years with COVID-19, enrolled during active disease.

The chain carries TRBV28 and TRBJ1-1; 12 bases line up with TRBD1. The CDR3 contains 16 residues. From germline, CDR1 is MDHEN and CDR2 SYDVKM. Germline trimming cut 6 bases from V and 1 base from J; bases unmatched to any gene: 6. CDR3 region: CASRGTGGAGNTEAFF. In DNA, the CDR3 is TGTGCCAGCAGGGGGACAGGGGGCGCCGGGAACACTGAAGCTTTCTTT.

The rearrangement uses TRBV28 and TRBJ2-3; TRBD2 is a possible D gene (6 bases). Trimming removed 3 bases at V and 3 bases at J, with 13 bases between. CDR1 and CDR2 from the germline V gene are MDHEN and SYDVKM. This CDR3 has 15 residues. CDR3 loop: CASSFEGSGTDTQYF. The CDR3 DNA reads TGTGCCAGCAGTTTTGAAGGGAGCGGGACAGATACGCAGTATTTT.

This clone was seen just once. The rearrangement joins TRBV7-2 to TRBJ2-3, with D possibly being TRBD1 (5 bases). The ends were cut back, 5 bases at V and 11 bases at J, with 11 bases in the middle. Germline V gene lookup returns CDR1 SGHTA and CDR2 FQGNSA. The length of the CDR3 is 11 residues. Written as DNA, the CDR3 is TGTGCCAGCAGCCTTAGGACAAGGCAGTATTTT. Amino acid sequence: CASSLRTRQYF.

This clone was detected once. The chain recombines TRBV15 with TRBJ2-5; tentative D call: TRBD2 (6 bases). CDR1 and CDR2 (germline): LNHNV, YYDKDF (reference sequence). Trimming pared 5 bases from V and 5 bases from J, leaving 15 bases between. CDR3 length equals 14 residues. The chain's CDR3 is CATSPGGAAETQYF. The CDR3 DNA reads as TGTGCCACCAGCCCCGGAGGGGCCGCGGAGACCCAGTACTTC.

The rearrangement uses TRBV28 and TRBJ1-5, with 9 bases aligning to TRBD1. The CDR3 loop spans 17 amino acids. Trimming at V came to 2 bases and at J to 6 bases, leaving 11 bases not matched to a gene. Germline V gene data show CDR1 as MDHEN and CDR2 as SYDVKM. The CDR3 loop reads CASSLPSPGQGTQPQHF. In DNA form, the CDR3 reads TGTGCCAGCAGTTTACCTTCCCCGGGACAGGGAACTCAGCCCCAGCATTTT.

The CDR3 reads CASSLQGAYEQYF. CDR3 DNA: TGTGCCAGCAGCCTCCAGGGTGCCTACGAGCAGTACTTC. The chain joins TRBV7-2 to TRBJ2-7; tentative D call: TRBD1 (5 bases). Trimming cost V 5 bases and J 2 bases, with 10 bases left between them. CDR1 and CDR2 (germline): SGHTA, FQGNSA. CDR3 length: 13 amino acids.

This chain links TRBV7-2 with TRBJ1-3, with a possible D match to TRBD1 (5 bases). This CDR3 has 17 amino acids. Between the trimmed V and J ends, which lost 5 bases and 1 base, there was a span of 18 bases. Germline CDR1 and CDR2: SGHTA and FQGNSA. In nucleotides, the CDR3 is TGTGCCAGCAGCCCCCGGCCCACAGGTGCTTCTGGAAACACCATATATTTT. This encodes CASSPRPTGASGNTIYF.

V is TRBV7-3 and J is TRBJ2-2, with 8 bases identical to TRBD2. Germline loops: CDR1 SGHTA, CDR2 FQGTGA. V gave up 5 bases and J gave up 5 bases; unmatched junction bases: 10. The CDR3 covers 16 residues. CDR3 residues: CASSPGAGGRTGELFF. CDR3 nucleotide sequence: TGTGCCAGCAGCCCCGGTGCGGGAGGTCGGACCGGGGAGCTGTTTTTT.

The J gene is TRBJ2-2, the V gene TRBV18; D is perhaps TRBD1 (5 bases). CDR3 size: 16 residues. The V gene's germline CDR1 is KGHSH and CDR2 LQKENI. V was clipped by 1 base and J by 6 bases, with 15 bases between them. CDR3: CASSPRWGPTSGELFF. The DNA of the CDR3 is TGTGCCAGCTCACCACGGTGGGGCCCCACGTCCGGGGAGCTGTTTTTT.

The chain has TRBV20-1 and TRBJ2-1; D remains ambiguous. This CDR3 is 11 amino acids long. Per the germline V gene, CDR1 is DFQATT and CDR2 is SNEGSKA (reference sequence). Trimming took off 6 bases at V and 7 bases at J, with 10 bases between the two ends. The chain's CDR3 is CSANSINEQFF. The CDR3 DNA follows: TGCAGTGCGAACTCTATAAATGAGCAGTTCTTC.

This chain connects TRBV5-1 to TRBJ2-1, with D perhaps TRBD1 (6 bases). Germline lookup yields CDR1 SGHRS and CDR2 YFSETQ. Trimming took off 4 bases at V and 5 bases at J, with 10 bases between the two ends. The CDR3 is 13 residues long. The CDR3 bases are TGCGCCAGCAGCGAGGGGGTGGACAATGAGCAGTTCTTC. This codes for CASSEGVDNEQFF.

This chain connects TRBV29-1 to TRBJ1-1; 7 bases align to TRBD1. Looked up from germline, CDR1 is SQVTM and CDR2 is ANQGSEA. The CDR3 extends over 11 amino acids. Trimming at V came to 7 bases and at J to 5 bases, leaving 4 bases not matched to a gene. The CDR3 nucleotides are TGCAGCGACGCAGGGGGGACTGAAGCTTTCTTT. It translates to CSDAGGTEAFF.

The chain combines TRBV5-5 with TRBJ1-4, with a tentative D call TRBD1 (5 bases). Germline assignment: CDR1 SGHKS and CDR2 YYEKEE (reference sequence). This CDR3 region has 13 residues. The ends were cut back, 4 bases at V and 8 bases at J, with 12 bases in the middle. CDR3 sequence (DNA): TGTGCCAGCAGCGCGGACAATTTAGAAAAACTGTTTTTT. This sequence encodes CASSADNLEKLFF. Variable domain in full (rest from reference TRBV5-5 and TRBJ1-4): DAGVTQSPTHLIKTRGQQVTLRCSPISGHKSVSWYQQVLGQGPQFIFQYYEKEERGRGNFPDRFSARQFPNYSSELNVNALLLGDSALYLCASSADNLEKLFFGSGTQLSVL.